Shown below are 4 T cell receptor beta chains from a single sample sequenced in a study of T cells in narcolepsy. Here immunoSEQ multiplex PCR was the method, and the copy in TCRdb shows in-frame clones only, minus some. The data hold under 40,000 clones, with about four fifths observed a single time. The sequenced material came from CD45RA- memory CD4+ T cells from PBMCs. The receptors here all came from a human donor with narcolepsy.

V usage is TRBV6-6 and J usage is TRBJ1-2, with a weak D call TRBD1 (5 bases). Germline lookup yields CDR1 MNHNY and CDR2 SVGAGI (reference sequence). V lost 0 bases and J 2 bases, leaving 10 bases between the germline ends. The CDR3 consists of 15 residues. The CDR3 region is CASSYSAGTNYGYTF. The CDR3, as DNA: TGTGCCAGCAGTTACTCGGCAGGGACCAACTATGGCTACACCTTC.

V usage is TRBV4-1 and J usage is TRBJ1-2; D possibly corresponds to TRBD1 (5 bases). CDR1 and CDR2 from the germline V gene are MGHRA and YSYEKL. The CDR3 contains 15 residues. The V end was cut by 1 base, the J end by 8 bases, with 17 bases between. CDR3: CASSQVTGISGGYTF. The CDR3 nucleotides read TGCGCCAGCAGCCAAGTAACAGGCATCTCAGGGGGCTACACCTTC.

This rearrangement joins TRBV7-2 to TRBJ2-7, with 7 bases lining up with TRBD2. Germline V gene data show CDR1 as SGHTA and CDR2 as FQGNSA. CDR3 length: 17 amino acids. Germline trimming cut 3 bases from V and 3 bases from J; bases unmatched to any gene: 14. Written as DNA, the CDR3 is TGTGCCAGCAGCTTGTCGTCCCCGTCTAGCGGCAACTACGAGCAGTACTTC. Amino acid sequence: CASSLSSPSSGNYEQYF. The variable domain in full, completed from reference TRBV7-2 and TRBJ2-7, reads GAGVSQSPSNKVTEKGKDVELRCDPISGHTALYWYRQSLGQGLEFLIYFQGNSAPDKSGLPSDRFSAERTGGSVSTLTIQRTQQEDSAVYLCASSLSSPSSGNYEQYFGPGTRLTVT.

The rearrangement joins TRBV27 to TRBJ2-7; the match to TRBD1 covers 7 bases. CDR1 is MNHEY, CDR2 SMNVEV, per germline (reference sequence). The CDR3 extends over 15 amino acids. Trimming took 5 bases from V and 4 from J; bases not matched to a gene: 11. The CDR3 here is CASSVQGISTYEQYF. CDR3 DNA: TGTGCCAGCAGTGTACAGGGGATATCGACTTACGAGCAGTACTTC.